The subject of this entry is one T cell receptor (beta chain). Its target is not known. Germline CDR1 and CDR2: SEHNR and FQNEAQ (reference sequence). V lost 5 bases and J lost 1; bases outside the gene matches: 4. The CDR3 sequence is 15 residues long. The record originates from a study of shared clonotypes between healthy human individuals. General study findings and limits: The authors expected sequencing depth to affect clonotype sharing among donors. Naive CD4 clonotypes overlapped across several donors at around 5%.

Division of CD4+ cells produced a CD45RA+ naive subset and a CD45RA-negative memory subset. Replicate PCRs for sorted subsets used approximately 220 ng DNA; this equaled tens of thousands of T cell genomes. Here immunoSEQ multiplex PCR was the method, and the copy in TCRdb shows in-frame clones only, minus some. The sample consists of a few hundred thousand clones, approximately 79% of them appearing once. The chain uses TRBV7-9 and TRBJ2-1; 8 positions agree with TRBD2. Material for sequencing was memory CD4+ T cells sorted from blood. Noted subset: CD45RA-negative fraction. The source is a man younger than 45 in good health. The CDR3 DNA is TGTGCCAGCAGCAAACTAGCGGAGTCCTACAATGAGCAGTTCTTC. This sequence encodes CASSKLAESYNEQFF.